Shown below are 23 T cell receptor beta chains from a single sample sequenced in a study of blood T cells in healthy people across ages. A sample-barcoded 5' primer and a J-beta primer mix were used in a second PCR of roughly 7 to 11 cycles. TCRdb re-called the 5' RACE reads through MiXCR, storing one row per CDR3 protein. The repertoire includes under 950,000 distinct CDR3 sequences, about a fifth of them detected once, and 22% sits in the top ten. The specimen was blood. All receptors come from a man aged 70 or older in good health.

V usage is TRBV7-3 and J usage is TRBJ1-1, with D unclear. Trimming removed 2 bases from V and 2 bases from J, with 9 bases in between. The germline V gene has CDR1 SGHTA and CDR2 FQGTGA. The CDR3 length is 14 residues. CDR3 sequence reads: CASSLGGINTEAFF. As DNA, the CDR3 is TGTGCCAGCAGCTTAGGAGGGATTAACACTGAAGCTTTCTTT.

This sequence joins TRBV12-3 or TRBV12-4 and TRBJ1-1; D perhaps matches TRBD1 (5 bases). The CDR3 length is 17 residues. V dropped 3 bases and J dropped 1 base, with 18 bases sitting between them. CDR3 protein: CASSLKGWYSENTEAFF. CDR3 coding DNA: TGTGCCAGCAGTTTGAAGGGGTGGTATTCGGAGAACACTGAAGCTTTCTTT.

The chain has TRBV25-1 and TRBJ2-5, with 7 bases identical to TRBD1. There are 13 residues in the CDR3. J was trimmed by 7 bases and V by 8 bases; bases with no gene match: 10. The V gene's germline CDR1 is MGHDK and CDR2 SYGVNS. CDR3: CASERQGGVTQYF. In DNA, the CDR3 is TGTGCCAGCGAAAGACAGGGTGGGGTGACCCAGTACTTC.

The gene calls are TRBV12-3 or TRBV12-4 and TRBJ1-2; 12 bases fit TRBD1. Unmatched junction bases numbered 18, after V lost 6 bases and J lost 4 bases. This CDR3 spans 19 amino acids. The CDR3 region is CASRGVPGQGADRSYGYTF. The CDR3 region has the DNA TGTGCCAGCAGAGGTGTACCGGGACAGGGGGCCGATAGGTCCTATGGCTACACCTTC.

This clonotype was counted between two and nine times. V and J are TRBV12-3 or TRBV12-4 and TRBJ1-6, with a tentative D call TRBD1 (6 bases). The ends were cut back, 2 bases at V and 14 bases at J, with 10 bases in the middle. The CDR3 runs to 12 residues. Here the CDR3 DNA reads TGTGCCAGCAGTTTAACCCCAGGGGCCCTCCACTTT. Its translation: CASSLTPGALHF.

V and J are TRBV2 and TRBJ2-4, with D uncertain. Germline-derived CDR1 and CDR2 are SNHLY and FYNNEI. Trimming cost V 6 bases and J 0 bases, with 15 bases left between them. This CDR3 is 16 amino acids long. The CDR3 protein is CASRAEQNLAKNIQYF. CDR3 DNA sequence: TGTGCCAGCAGGGCCGAACAGAATTTAGCCAAAAACATTCAGTACTTC.

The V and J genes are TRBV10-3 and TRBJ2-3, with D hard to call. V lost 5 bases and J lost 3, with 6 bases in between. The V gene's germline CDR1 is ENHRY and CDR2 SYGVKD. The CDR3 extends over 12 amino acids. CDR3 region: CAISPLTDTQYF. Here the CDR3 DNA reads TGTGCCATCAGTCCCCTAACAGATACGCAGTATTTT.

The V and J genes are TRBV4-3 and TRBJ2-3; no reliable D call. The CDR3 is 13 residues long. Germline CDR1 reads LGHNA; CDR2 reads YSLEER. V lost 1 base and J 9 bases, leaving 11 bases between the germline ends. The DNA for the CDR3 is TGCGCCAGCAGCCAAGTAGGTTCGGGCACGCAGTATTTT. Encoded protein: CASSQVGSGTQYF.

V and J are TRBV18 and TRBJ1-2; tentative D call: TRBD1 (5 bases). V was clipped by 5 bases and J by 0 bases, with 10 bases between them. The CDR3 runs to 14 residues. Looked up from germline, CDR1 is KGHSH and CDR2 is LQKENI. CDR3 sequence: CASSGARANYGYTF. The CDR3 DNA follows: TGTGCCAGCTCAGGGGCCCGGGCTAACTATGGCTACACCTTC.

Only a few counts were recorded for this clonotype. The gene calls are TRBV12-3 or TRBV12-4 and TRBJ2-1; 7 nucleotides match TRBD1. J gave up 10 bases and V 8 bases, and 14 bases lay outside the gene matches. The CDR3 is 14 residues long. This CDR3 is CASGTDKRGYEQFF. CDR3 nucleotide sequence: TGTGCCAGCGGGACAGACAAGAGAGGCTACGAGCAGTTCTTC.

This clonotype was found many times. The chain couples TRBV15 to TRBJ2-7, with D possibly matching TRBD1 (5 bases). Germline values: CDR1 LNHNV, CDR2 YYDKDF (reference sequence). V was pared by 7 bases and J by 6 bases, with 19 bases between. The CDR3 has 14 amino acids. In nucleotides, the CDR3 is TGTGCCACCAAATTCGGCAGTCATCAGGGCGAGCAGTACTTC. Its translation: CATKFGSHQGEQYF.

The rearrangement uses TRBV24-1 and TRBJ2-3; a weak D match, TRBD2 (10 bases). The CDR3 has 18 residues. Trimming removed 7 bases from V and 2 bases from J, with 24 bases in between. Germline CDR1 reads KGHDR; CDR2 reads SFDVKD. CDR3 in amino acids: CATRGQGRTSGFTDTQYF. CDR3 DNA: TGTGCCACCAGAGGACAGGGGAGGACTAGCGGATTCACAGATACGCAGTATTTT.

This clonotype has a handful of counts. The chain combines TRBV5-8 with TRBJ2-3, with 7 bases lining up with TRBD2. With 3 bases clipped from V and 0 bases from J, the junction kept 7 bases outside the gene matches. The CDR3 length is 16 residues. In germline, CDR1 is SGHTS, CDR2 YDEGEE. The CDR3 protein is CASSSPGRLSTDTQYF. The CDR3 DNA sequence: TGTGCCAGCAGCTCTCCCGGGAGGTTAAGCACAGATACGCAGTATTTT. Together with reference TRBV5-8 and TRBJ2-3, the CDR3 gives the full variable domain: EAGVTQSPTHLIKTRGQQATLRCSPISGHTSVYWYQQALGLGLQFLLWYDEGEERNRGNFPPRFSGRQFPNYSSELNVNALELEDSALYLCASSSPGRLSTDTQYFGPGTRLTVL.

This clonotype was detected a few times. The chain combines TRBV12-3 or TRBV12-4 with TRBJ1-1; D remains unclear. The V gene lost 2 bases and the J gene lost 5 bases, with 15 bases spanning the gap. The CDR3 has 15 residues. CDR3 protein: CASSLLASVRTEAFF. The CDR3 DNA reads TGTGCCAGCAGTTTATTGGCTTCAGTGAGGACTGAAGCTTTCTTT.

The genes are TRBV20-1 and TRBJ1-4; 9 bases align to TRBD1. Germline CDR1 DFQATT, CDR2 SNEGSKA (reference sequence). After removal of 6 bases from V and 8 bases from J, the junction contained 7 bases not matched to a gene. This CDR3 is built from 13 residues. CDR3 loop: CSAPGQGLEKLFF. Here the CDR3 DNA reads TGCAGTGCCCCGGGACAGGGCTTAGAAAAACTGTTTTTT.

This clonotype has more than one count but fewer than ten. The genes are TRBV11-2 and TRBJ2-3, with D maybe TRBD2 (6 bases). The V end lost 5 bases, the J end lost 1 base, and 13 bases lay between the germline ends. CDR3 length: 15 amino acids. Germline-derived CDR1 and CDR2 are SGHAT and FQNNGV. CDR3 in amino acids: CASSRGWVGTDTQYF. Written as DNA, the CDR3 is TGTGCCAGCAGCCGGGGGTGGGTTGGCACAGATACGCAGTATTTT.

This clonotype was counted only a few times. The CDR3 sequence is CASSGGYASYNEQFF. CDR3 DNA sequence: TGTGCCAGCAGCGGAGGTTACGCTTCCTACAATGAGCAGTTCTTC. The chain is built from TRBV7-8 and TRBJ2-1; TRBD2 is a possible D gene (5 bases). The V end lost 5 bases, the J end lost 1 base, and 12 bases lay between the germline ends. The germline V gene has CDR1 SGHVS and CDR2 FQNEAQ. The CDR3 loop spans 15 amino acids. The complete variable domain, with remaining parts taken from reference TRBV7-8 and TRBJ2-1, reads GAGVSQSPRYKVAKRGQDVALRCDPISGHVSLFWYQQALGQGPEFLTYFQNEAQLDKSGLPSDRFFAERPEGSVSTLKIQRTQQEDSAVYLCASSGGYASYNEQFFGPGTRLTVL.

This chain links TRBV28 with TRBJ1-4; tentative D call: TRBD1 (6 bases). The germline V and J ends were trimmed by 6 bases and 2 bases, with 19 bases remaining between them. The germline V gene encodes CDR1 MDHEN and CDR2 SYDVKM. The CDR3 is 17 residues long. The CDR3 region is CASSPRRGKVTNEKLFF. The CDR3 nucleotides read TGTGCCAGCAGCCCAAGGAGGGGGAAAGTCACTAATGAAAAACTGTTTTTT. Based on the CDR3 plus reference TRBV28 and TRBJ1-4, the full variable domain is DVKVTQSSRYLVKRTGEKVFLECVQDMDHENMFWYRQDPGLGLRLIYFSYDVKMKEKGDIPEGYSVSREKKERFSLILESASTNQTSMYLCASSPRRGKVTNEKLFFGSGTQLSVL.

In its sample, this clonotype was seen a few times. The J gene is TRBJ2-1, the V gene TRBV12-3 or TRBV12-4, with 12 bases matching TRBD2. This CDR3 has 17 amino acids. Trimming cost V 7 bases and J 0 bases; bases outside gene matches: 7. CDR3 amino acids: CASTSRTSGTSYNEQFF. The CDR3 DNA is TGTGCCAGCACCAGTAGGACTAGCGGGACCTCCTACAATGAGCAGTTCTTC.

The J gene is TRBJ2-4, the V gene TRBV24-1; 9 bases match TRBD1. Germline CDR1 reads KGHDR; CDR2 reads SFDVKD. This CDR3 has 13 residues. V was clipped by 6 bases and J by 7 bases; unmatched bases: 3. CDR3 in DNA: TGTGCCACCAGTTTGACAGGGGGGAACATTCAGTACTTC. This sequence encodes CATSLTGGNIQYF.

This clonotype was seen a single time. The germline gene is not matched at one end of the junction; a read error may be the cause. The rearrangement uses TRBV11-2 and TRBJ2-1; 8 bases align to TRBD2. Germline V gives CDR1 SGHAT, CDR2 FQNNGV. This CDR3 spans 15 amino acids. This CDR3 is CASSFELAGYDEQFF. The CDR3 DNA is TGTGCCAGCAGCTTTGAGCTAGCGGGCTACGATGAGCAGTTCTTC.

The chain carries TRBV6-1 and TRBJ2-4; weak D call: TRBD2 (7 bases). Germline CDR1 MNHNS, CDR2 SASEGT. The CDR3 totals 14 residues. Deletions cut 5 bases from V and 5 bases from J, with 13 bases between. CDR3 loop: CASSQGGGENIQYF. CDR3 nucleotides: TGTGCCAGCAGTCAAGGAGGGGGGGAAAACATTCAGTACTTC.

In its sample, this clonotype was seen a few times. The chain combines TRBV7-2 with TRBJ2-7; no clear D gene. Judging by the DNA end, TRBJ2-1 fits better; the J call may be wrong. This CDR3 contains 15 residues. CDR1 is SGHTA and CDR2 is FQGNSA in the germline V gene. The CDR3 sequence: CASSLVGGAGNEQFF. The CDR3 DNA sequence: TGTGCCAGCAGCTTAGTAGGTGGTGCAGGCAATGAGCAGTTCTTC.